This passage covers 29 T cell receptor beta chains from one sample sequenced in a study of graft-versus-host responses after intestinal transplantation. Profiling relied on immunoSEQ multiplex PCR, and the TCRdb table lists in-frame clones only, not all of them. The sample contains about 18,000 clones, around 82% of which appear only once. The authors processed graft tissue to release intraepithelial and lamina propria lymphocytes. The specimen comprised ileum tissue, sampled 17 days after transplant. The origin of the receptors is a human patient who received an intestinal transplant, so some T cells may come from the graft donor.

V is TRBV4-2 and J is TRBJ2-7; no reliable D call. CDR1 LGHNA and CDR2 YNFKEQ come from the germline V gene. Trimming removed 1 base at V and 2 bases at J, with 9 bases between. The CDR3 loop spans 14 amino acids. CDR3 residues: CASSQAHRPYEQYF. CDR3 sequence (DNA): TGTGCCAGCAGCCAAGCCCACCGTCCCTACGAGCAGTACTTC.

This chain uses TRBV5-4 with TRBJ2-1; 8 bases match TRBD1. Germline V gene sequence: CDR1 SGHNT, CDR2 YYREEE (reference sequence). With V trimmed by 3 bases and J by 9 bases, 11 bases remained unmatched. The CDR3 contains 15 residues. This chain's CDR3 is CASSSQAGGYTEQFF. The CDR3 coding sequence is TGTGCCAGCAGCTCCCAGGCAGGGGGCTATACTGAGCAGTTCTTC.

This clone was counted once. The J gene is TRBJ1-1, the V gene TRBV5-1; unclear D gene. Germline V lookup: CDR1 SGHRS, CDR2 YFSETQ. The CDR3 loop spans 16 amino acids. V lost 2 bases and J 1 base, leaving 15 bases between the germline ends. CDR3 loop: CASSFPRDMSNTEAFF. The CDR3 region has the DNA TGCGCCAGCAGCTTCCCTCGCGACATGTCGAACACTGAAGCTTTCTTT.

CDR3: CASSVGIAHEQYF. For the CDR3, the DNA is TGTGCCAGCAGCGTAGGCATAGCCCACGAGCAGTACTTC. The chain combines TRBV9 with TRBJ2-7, with unresolved D. This CDR3 region has 13 residues. Trimming took 0 bases from V and 5 from J, leaving 9 bases between them. Germline CDR1 is SGDLS and CDR2 is YYNGEE.

V and J are TRBV25-1 and TRBJ2-3; D is possibly TRBD1 (6 bases). The germline V and J ends were trimmed by 10 bases and 3 bases, with 20 bases remaining between them. From germline, CDR1 is MGHDK and CDR2 SYGVNS. The CDR3 length is 15 residues. CDR3 bases: TGTGCCACAGCCCGAACAGGGTACGAGACAGATACGCAGTATTTT. Its protein product is CATARTGYETDTQYF.

The chain employs TRBV5-6 and TRBJ2-7; the D call may be TRBD1 or TRBD2 (6 bases each). The germline V and J ends were trimmed by 0 bases and 0 bases, with 13 bases remaining between them. Germline CDR1 is SGHDT and CDR2 is YYEEEE. This CDR3 is 16 amino acids long. The CDR3 DNA follows: TGTGCCAGCAGCTTGGAAGGGGGGCCAAGCTCCTACGAGCAGTACTTC. It codes for CASSLEGGPSSYEQYF.

This clone was found once. V and J are TRBV30 and TRBJ1-1, with 7 bases aligning to TRBD1. The CDR3 extends over 12 amino acids. From germline, CDR1 is GTSNPN and CDR2 SVGIG (reference sequence). The trim removed 5 bases at V and 6 bases at J, leaving 6 bases unmatched. DNA of the CDR3: TGTGCCTGGGCAGGGGGTAACGCTGAAGCTTTCTTT. Encoded protein: CAWAGGNAEAFF.

The V and J genes are TRBV7-2 and TRBJ2-6; maybe TRBD2 (7 bases). CDR3 length: 15 residues. Germline CDR1 and CDR2: SGHTA and FQGNSA. With 5 bases removed from V and 0 bases from J, the gap between germline ends came to 8 bases. The CDR3 DNA sequence: TGTGCCAGCAGCCGGGGGGCCTCTGGGGCCAACGTCCTGACTTTC. It specifies CASSRGASGANVLTF.

The V and J genes are TRBV4-1 and TRBJ1-5; TRBD1 might be the D (5 bases). This CDR3 comprises 17 residues. Germline loops: CDR1 MGHRA, CDR2 YSYEKL. With 0 bases removed from V and 3 bases from J, the gap between germline ends came to 15 bases. For the CDR3, the DNA is TGCGCCAGCAGCCAAGAGGGGGTGGCAGGTCTCAATCAGCCCCAGCATTTT. Its translation: CASSQEGVAGLNQPQHF.

This chain joins TRBV7-8 and TRBJ2-1; TRBD2 matches 7 bases. Germline CDR1 and CDR2: SGHVS and FQNEAQ. The V segment lost 7 bases and the J segment 9 bases; nucleotides outside the gene matches: 15. CDR3 length: 15 residues. The CDR3 DNA reads TGTGCCAGCATGACCGGACTAGTGGGGAAAACTGAGCAGTTCTTC. Translating gives CASMTGLVGKTEQFF.

A few counts support this clone. This rearrangement joins TRBV11-3 to TRBJ2-2; TRBD1 matches 7 bases. Germline lookup yields CDR1 SGHNT and CDR2 YENEEA. The J segment lost 4 bases and the V segment lost 4 bases, leaving 6 bases of the junction unmatched. This CDR3 has 15 amino acids. Written as DNA, the CDR3 is TGTGCCAGCAGCTCGAGGACAGGAAGCACCGGGGAGCTGTTTTTT. It encodes CASSSRTGSTGELFF.

This clone has a single count. The chain carries TRBV28 and TRBJ1-2; a weak D match, TRBD1 (6 bases). With 8 bases removed from V and 4 bases from J, the gap between germline ends came to 11 bases. Germline-derived CDR1 and CDR2 are MDHEN and SYDVKM. The CDR3 is 12 residues long. Here the CDR3 reads CASGGQPYGYTF. In DNA, the CDR3 is TGTGCCAGCGGGGGACAACCCTATGGCTACACCTTC.

The chain is built from TRBV12-2 and TRBJ2-5. TRBV12-2 counts as a pseudogene. This CDR3 is built from 16 residues. CDR3 loop: CASRLDGPGEAETQYF. CDR3 in DNA: TGTGCAAGTCGCTTAGATGGTCCAGGGGAGGCAGAGACCCAGTACTTC.

The rearrangement links TRBV15 to TRBJ2-2; TRBD1 is a possible D gene (5 bases). From germline, CDR1 is LNHNV and CDR2 YYDKDF (reference sequence). This CDR3 contains 14 residues. The V end lost 4 bases, the J end lost 3 bases, and 9 bases lay between the germline ends. The DNA of the CDR3 is TGTGCCACCAGCACTATACAGGACACCGGGGAGCTGTTTTTT. It translates to CATSTIQDTGELFF.

This chain links TRBV11-1 with TRBJ2-1; D is perhaps TRBD1 (6 bases). Germline-derived CDR1 and CDR2 are SGHAT and FQDESV (reference sequence). The V gene lost 4 bases and the J gene lost 10 bases, with 20 bases spanning the gap. The CDR3 spans 15 residues. The DNA of the CDR3 is TGTGCCAGCAGCTCCCACGCTACAGGGATAGGAGAGCAGTTCTTC. As protein: CASSSHATGIGEQFF. Full variable domain (remainder filled in from reference TRBV11-1 and TRBJ2-1): EAEVAQSPRYKITEKSQAVAFWCDPISGHATLYWYRQILGQGPELLVQFQDESVVDDSQLPKDRFSAERLKGVDSTLKIQPAELGDSAMYLCASSSHATGIGEQFFGPGTRLTVL.

The chain employs TRBV19 and TRBJ2-7; tentatively, D is TRBD1 or TRBD2 (5 bases each). The germline gives CDR1 LNHDA, CDR2 SQIVND (reference sequence). This CDR3 comprises 14 residues. Deletions cut 5 bases from V and 4 bases from J, with 15 bases between. CDR3 DNA sequence: TGTGCCAGTAGTGCGACCGGGACCGGTTACGAGCAGTACTTC. It encodes CASSATGTGYEQYF.

V gene TRBV15 combines with J gene TRBJ2-7, with D uncertain. The V end lost 5 bases, the J end lost 0 bases, and 14 bases lay between the germline ends. Germline V gene data show CDR1 as LNHNV and CDR2 as YYDKDF (reference sequence). The CDR3 runs to 15 residues. CDR3 nucleotide sequence: TGTGCCACCAGCTCAATTCAAGGTTCCTCCTACGAGCAGTACTTC. It encodes CATSSIQGSSYEQYF.

The chain couples TRBV2 to TRBJ2-7; TRBD2 is a possible D gene (7 bases). This CDR3 is built from 15 residues. Between the trimmed V and J ends, which lost 3 bases and 3 bases, there was a span of 15 bases. Germline CDR1 reads SNHLY; CDR2 reads FYNNEI. The CDR3: CASSDGGGASYEQYF. The CDR3 DNA is TGTGCCAGCAGTGATGGGGGGGGCGCGAGCTACGAGCAGTACTTC.

CDR3 coding DNA: TGTGCCAGCACTAAACAGGGGACTGGCTACGAGCAGTACTTC. Protein product: CASTKQGTGYEQYF. The chain recombines TRBV6-8 with TRBJ2-7, with D perhaps TRBD1 (7 bases). Germline assignment: CDR1 MNHGY and CDR2 SAAAGT. This CDR3 spans 14 amino acids. Trimming took off 7 bases at V and 3 bases at J, with 16 bases between the two ends.

V gene TRBV5-5 combines with J gene TRBJ2-5; the match to TRBD2 covers 11 bases. The CDR3 totals 19 residues. The germline V gene encodes CDR1 SGHKS and CDR2 YYEKEE (reference sequence). V was pared by 3 bases and J by 4 bases, with 17 bases of the junction left unmatched. CDR3 protein: CASSSVTGLAGGRGETQYF. The DNA of the CDR3 is TGTGCCAGCAGCTCAGTAACGGGCCTAGCGGGGGGAAGGGGAGAGACCCAGTACTTC.

This clone was picked up one time. The chain combines TRBV30 with TRBJ1-1, with D perhaps TRBD1 (5 bases). This CDR3 region has 14 residues. V was shortened by 5 bases and J by 2 bases, with 15 bases between the two germline ends. Germline V lookup: CDR1 GTSNPN, CDR2 SVGIG (reference sequence). CDR3 DNA: TGTGCCTGGGGGCGGGGGGAACTCAACACTGAAGCTTTCTTT. This codes for CAWGRGELNTEAFF.

J is TRBJ2-2 and V is TRBV19, with a possible D match to TRBD1 (5 bases). The germline CDR1 and CDR2 sequences are LNHDA and SQIVND (reference sequence). The ends were cut back, 4 bases at V and 0 bases at J, with 15 bases in the middle. This CDR3 comprises 17 residues. CDR3 residues: CASSKNRLGANTGELFF. The CDR3 nucleotides are TGTGCCAGTAGTAAGAACCGTCTAGGGGCGAACACCGGGGAGCTGTTTTTT. Full variable domain (outside the CDR3, taken from reference TRBV19 and TRBJ2-2): DGGITQSPKYLFRKEGQNVTLSCEQNLNHDAMYWYRQDPGQGLRLIYYSQIVNDFQKGDIAEGYSVSREKKESFPLTVTSAQKNPTAFYLCASSKNRLGANTGELFFGEGSRLTVL.

The chain combines TRBV6-6 with TRBJ2-3, with D tentatively TRBD2 (6 bases). The CDR3 length is 14 residues. Looked up from germline, CDR1 is MNHNY and CDR2 is SVGAGI (reference sequence). Trimming took 5 bases from V and 1 from J, leaving 10 bases between them. Here the CDR3 reads CASSPAGRTDTQYF. The CDR3 nucleotides are TGTGCCAGCAGTCCAGCGGGTCGCACAGATACGCAGTATTTT.

The chain uses TRBV19 and TRBJ2-1, with 12 bases matching TRBD2. Germline CDR1 is LNHDA and CDR2 is SQIVND (reference sequence). This CDR3 is built from 15 residues. V shed 5 bases, J shed 8 bases, and the junction held 7 bases outside the gene matches. This CDR3 reads CASSYGTSGRDEQFF. The CDR3 nucleotides are TGTGCCAGTAGTTACGGGACTAGCGGGCGGGATGAGCAGTTCTTC.

The chain recombines TRBV7-9 with TRBJ2-3; perhaps TRBD1 as D (5 bases). The CDR3 has 15 residues. Deletions cut 6 bases from V and 0 bases from J, with 13 bases between. The germline CDR1 and CDR2 sequences are SEHNR and FQNEAQ (reference sequence). The CDR3: CASSSRTTSTDTQYF. The CDR3 coding sequence is TGTGCCAGCAGTTCCAGGACAACTAGCACAGATACGCAGTATTTT.

CDR3 nucleotide sequence: TGTGCCAGCAGCTTTCGACAGGGGTACACTGAAGCTTTCTTT. Protein product: CASSFRQGYTEAFF. This sequence joins TRBV11-2 and TRBJ1-1, with TRBD1 matching 8 bases. The CDR3 sequence is 14 residues long. The V and J ends lost 3 bases and 3 bases, in that order; junction bases with no gene match: 3. CDR1 SGHAT and CDR2 FQNNGV come from the germline V gene.

The chain employs TRBV28 and TRBJ2-5, with TRBD1 matching over 7 bases. CDR3 length equals 14 residues. The germline V gene has CDR1 MDHEN and CDR2 SYDVKM. J gave up 4 bases and V 5 bases, and 7 bases lay outside the gene matches. CDR3: CASSPGQSPETQYF. The DNA of the CDR3 is TGTGCCAGCAGTCCGGGACAGTCGCCAGAGACCCAGTACTTC.

V usage is TRBV9 and J usage is TRBJ2-3; 13 bases map to TRBD2. In germline, CDR1 is SGDLS, CDR2 YYNGEE. The CDR3 covers 16 residues. V shed 0 bases, J shed 3 bases, and the junction held 1 base outside the gene matches. This chain's CDR3 is CASSVEGLAGTDTQYF. The CDR3 nucleotides are TGTGCCAGCAGCGTAGAGGGACTAGCGGGGACAGATACGCAGTATTTT.

V is TRBV28 and J is TRBJ2-2, with 8 bases identical to TRBD2. V shed 6 bases, J shed 7 bases, and the junction held 4 bases outside the gene matches. Germline CDR1 MDHEN, CDR2 SYDVKM. This CDR3 comprises 13 residues. The CDR3 loop is CASRQTSGGELFF. The DNA of the CDR3 is TGTGCCAGCAGGCAAACTAGCGGCGGGGAGCTGTTTTTT.